Sequencing of this T cell receptor beta chain was carried out in a study of CD8 T cells in ankylosing spondylitis. TCRdb reprocessed the 5' RACE reads via MiXCR and lists one record per CDR3 protein. This table holds approximately 210,000 distinct CDR3 sequences, roughly 13% found once. General study results and limits: Researchers reportedly found disease-linked clones significantly enriched in matched ankylosing spondylitis synovial fluid. It appeared that ankylosing spondylitis blood was characterized by a TCR beta motif of seven or eight highly homologous variants. Earlier work had already found some motif variants in reactive arthritis synovial fluid and blood.

Trimming removed 4 bases from V and 5 bases from J; junction bases left unmatched: 2. Germline V lookup: CDR1 DFQATT, CDR2 SNEGSKA (reference sequence). CDR3 length equals 12 residues. This clonotype was observed many times. Its specificity is not known. V and J are TRBV20-1 and TRBJ2-5; 9 nucleotides agree with TRBD1. Sequencing was carried out using blood, either unsorted or a sorted T cell fraction (not recorded which). The clonotype was recovered from a male donor with ankylosing spondylitis or in good health (not recorded which). The CDR3 protein is CSAIDRGETQYF. Here the CDR3 DNA reads TGCAGTGCTATCGACAGGGGGGAGACCCAGTACTTC.